Following are 13 T cell receptor beta chains from one sample sequenced in a study of cytomegalovirus exposure and HLA in healthy donors. The study ran its PCR with 60 Vbeta and 13 Jbeta primers. Data came from immunoSEQ multiplex PCR; TCRdb stores just in-frame clones and leaves some out. This sample carries approximately 100,000 clones, about 79% of them seen once, and the ten largest clones take about 2.6%. Specimen: PBMCs. These receptors were collected from a man between 50 and 59 years old in good health and CMV-seropositive.

This clone was recorded a few times. The V gene is TRBV2, the J gene TRBJ2-1; D uncertain. This CDR3 is 14 amino acids long. Trimming took 1 base from V and 10 from J, leaving 14 bases between them. Germline loops: CDR1 SNHLY, CDR2 FYNNEI. CDR3 in amino acids: CASSEEGGGREQFF. For the CDR3, the DNA is TGTGCCAGCAGTGAAGAAGGTGGCGGTAGGGAGCAGTTCTTC. The variable domain in full, with the rest retrieved from reference TRBV2 and TRBJ2-1, is EPEVTQTPSHQVTQMGQEVILRCVPISNHLYFYWYRQILGQKVEFLVSFYNNEISEKSEIFDDQFSVERPDGSNFTLKIRSTKLEDSAMYFCASSEEGGGREQFFGPGTRLTVL.

The chain combines TRBV5-6 with TRBJ1-5; TRBD1 aligns across 10 bases. The V gene's germline CDR1 is SGHDT and CDR2 YYEEEE. Losses at the gene ends were 4 bases for V and 0 bases for J; bases not matched to a gene: 4. This CDR3 is 16 amino acids long. CDR3 DNA sequence: TGTGCCAGCAGCCCCGGGACAGGGGATAGCAATCAGCCCCAGCATTTT. It encodes CASSPGTGDSNQPQHF. The full variable domain, its missing parts supplied by reference TRBV5-6 and TRBJ1-5, is DAGVTQSPTHLIKTRGQQVTLRCSPKSGHDTVSWYQQALGQGPQFIFQYYEEEERQRGNFPDRFSGHQFPNYSSELNVNALLLGDSALYLCASSPGTGDSNQPQHFGDGTRLSIL.

The chain joins TRBV9 to TRBJ2-3; possibly TRBD1 for D (5 bases). The V end lost 0 bases, the J end lost 4 bases, and 9 bases lay between the germline ends. The germline gives CDR1 SGDLS, CDR2 YYNGEE. This CDR3 region has 14 residues. The CDR3 DNA reads as TGTGCCAGCAGCGTAGAAGGGGCTGCAGATACGCAGTATTTT. The encoded protein is CASSVEGAADTQYF.

The chain uses TRBV6-1 and TRBJ2-5; TRBD1 agrees at 11 bases. J was trimmed by 5 bases and V by 6 bases; bases with no gene match: 8. Germline CDR1 and CDR2: MNHNS and SASEGT. This CDR3 is built from 15 residues. The CDR3 sequence: CASRVGQGGFETQYF. The DNA for the CDR3 is TGTGCCAGCAGGGTGGGACAGGGGGGATTCGAGACCCAGTACTTC.

The chain joins TRBV27 to TRBJ1-2; 7 bases are shared with TRBD1. With 6 bases clipped from V and 4 bases from J, the junction kept 5 bases outside the gene matches. Germline V gene lookup returns CDR1 MNHEY and CDR2 SMNVEV (reference sequence). The CDR3 runs to 13 residues. The CDR3 is CASSLGDSYGYTF. The DNA of the CDR3 is TGTGCCAGCAGCCTAGGGGACAGCTATGGCTACACCTTC.

In this sample, this clone turned up a few times. CDR3 in amino acids: CASSPPGGRASEQYF. In DNA, the CDR3 is TGCGCCAGCAGCCCCCCCGGCGGGAGGGCCTCCGAGCAGTACTTC. The chain is built from TRBV5-1 and TRBJ2-7; 9 nucleotides match TRBD2. The CDR3 is 15 residues long. V was pared by 4 bases and J by 6 bases, with 11 bases of the junction left unmatched. Per germline, CDR1 SGHRS and CDR2 YFSETQ.

The chain couples TRBV5-6 to TRBJ2-5; D unclear. Trimming left V 1 base short and J 0 bases short, with 7 bases between. The germline V gene encodes CDR1 SGHDT and CDR2 YYEEEE. The length of the CDR3 is 14 residues. CDR3 bases: TGTGCCAGCAGCTTGCCCGGGTACCAAGAGACCCAGTACTTC. It codes for CASSLPGYQETQYF.

This rearrangement joins TRBV9 to TRBJ2-1; TRBD2 matches 7 bases. V dropped 0 bases and J dropped 2; count of bases not matched to a gene: 2. The CDR3 extends over 15 amino acids. The germline gives CDR1 SGDLS, CDR2 YYNGEE. The CDR3 loop reads CASSVGAGTYNEQFF. The CDR3 bases are TGTGCCAGCAGCGTAGGAGCGGGAACCTACAATGAGCAGTTCTTC.

This clone was seen only a few times. The chain recombines TRBV4-1 with TRBJ2-5; 7 bases are a match to TRBD2. The CDR3 has 15 residues. Per germline, CDR1 MGHRA and CDR2 YSYEKL. The V and J ends lost 4 bases and 5 bases, in that order; junction bases with no gene match: 10. The CDR3 region is CASSPTILGGETQYF. In nucleotides, the CDR3 is TGCGCCAGCAGCCCTACGATCCTCGGGGGGGAGACCCAGTACTTC.

The J gene is TRBJ1-1, the V gene TRBV2, with D tentatively TRBD1 (5 bases). Looked up from germline, CDR1 is SNHLY and CDR2 is FYNNEI. The CDR3 is made up of 15 amino acids. V lost 2 bases and J 0 bases, leaving 10 bases between the germline ends. The CDR3 region is CASSEQGVLNTEAFF. CDR3 DNA: TGTGCCAGCAGTGAACAAGGGGTCTTGAACACTGAAGCTTTCTTT.

The chain employs TRBV7-2 and TRBJ2-4, with a tentative D call TRBD2 (6 bases). V lost 3 bases and J lost 4, with 10 bases in between. Germline CDR1 reads SGHTA; CDR2 reads FQGNSA. This CDR3 region has 14 residues. The CDR3 protein is CASSFWGEKNIQYF. DNA for the CDR3: TGTGCCAGCAGCTTCTGGGGGGAGAAAAACATTCAGTACTTC.

For this clone: The sample holds other DNA sequences that translate to the same CDR3. The CDR3 DNA is TGCGCCAGCAGCTTGGCCCTACTCACAGATACGCAGTATTTT. Amino acids: CASSLALLTDTQYF. This chain connects TRBV5-1 to TRBJ2-3, with D unclear. This CDR3 has 14 amino acids. The V end was cut by 0 bases, the J end by 2 bases, with 7 bases between. Germline-derived CDR1 and CDR2 are SGHRS and YFSETQ.

As concerns this clone: The sample contains more than one DNA sequence encoding this CDR3. The chain recombines TRBV27 with TRBJ1-6; TRBD1 aligns across 10 bases. The J segment lost 8 bases and the V segment lost 4 bases, leaving 5 bases of the junction unmatched. CDR1 is MNHEY and CDR2 is SMNVEV in the germline V gene (reference sequence). This CDR3 has 15 amino acids. The CDR3 DNA sequence: TGTGCCAGCAGTTCAAGGGACAGGGGCTATTCACCCCTCCACTTT. It yields the protein CASSSRDRGYSPLHF.